The rows below give T cell receptor beta chains drawn from one sample of a study of shared clonotypes between healthy human individuals. The method was immunoSEQ multiplex PCR; TCRdb's version includes in-frame clones alone and lacks a portion of them. The table has 550,000 to 800,000 clones, 80% to 95% seen once. The sequencing sample was made of memory CD8+ T cells from PBMCs. The receptors were gathered from a man aged 18 to 29 in good health. Some clones in this sample may be carry-over from other donors' samples. CDR3s include the opening cysteine and the closing phenylalanine or tryptophan. The order of the fields is J gene, V gene, clone size, D gene, CDR3 protein, CDR3 DNA. D genes are given only for firm matches. Clone size is shown for a subset of rows, as once, few, many or a class of expanded clone.

TRBJ1-2,TRBV6-5,-,-,CASSPAGPGYGYTF,TGTGCCAGCAGTCCCGCAGGTCCGGGCTATGGCTACACCTTC
TRBJ1-2,TRBV7-2,-,-,CASSPIGTRSGYTF,TGTGCCAGCAGCCCGATCGGGACTCGTAGTGGCTACACCTTC
TRBJ1-4,TRBV28,once,-,CASSLYEGSSNEKLFF,TGTGCCAGCAGTTTATATGAGGGTTCTAGTAATGAAAAACTGTTTTTT
TRBJ2-3,TRBV27,-,TRBD1,CASSLREGASTDTQYF,TGTGCCAGCAGTTTACGAGAGGGGGCTAGCACAGATACGCAGTATTTT
TRBJ1-1,TRBV28,-,-,CASSFGVLSTEAFF,TGTGCCAGCAGTTTCGGGGTTTTGAGCACTGAAGCTTTCTTT
TRBJ2-3,TRBV14,-,-,CASSHEPILFTDTQYF,TGTGCCAGCAGCCACGAGCCTATCCTATTCACAGATACGCAGTATTTT
TRBJ1-5,TRBV19,-,TRBD1,CASKDRGLFQPQHF,TGTGCCAGTAAAGACAGGGGGCTCTTTCAGCCCCAGCATTTT
TRBJ1-1,TRBV7-3,-,TRBD1,CASSLTHRGGTEAFF,TGTGCCAGCAGCTTAACGCACAGGGGGGGAACTGAAGCTTTCTTT
TRBJ2-5,TRBV5-6,-,-,CASSLEAAHSGTQYF,TGTGCCAGCAGCTTGGAGGCAGCACACTCGGGGACCCAGTACTTC
TRBJ1-5,TRBV30,-,-,CASEFSDGHSNQPQHF,TGTGCCTCGGAGTTTTCCGACGGACATAGCAATCAGCCCCAGCATTTT
TRBJ2-2,TRBV7-9,-,-,CASSSLLGVNTGELFF,TGTGCCAGCAGTTCACTCTTGGGGGTGAACACCGGGGAGCTGTTTTTT
TRBJ1-1,TRBV27,-,-,CASSFGGLNTEAFF,TGTGCCAGCAGTTTTGGGGGGCTGAACACTGAAGCTTTCTTT
TRBJ2-5,TRBV6-5,-,TRBD2,CASSYRVAGSQYF,TGTGCCAGCAGTTATCGGGTAGCGGGGTCCCAGTACTTC
TRBJ2-1,TRBV27,-,-,CASTPGVRGGEQFF,TGTGCCAGCACCCCAGGCGTCAGGGGAGGTGAGCAGTTCTTC
TRBJ2-7,TRBV7-9,-,-,CASSLSVMKGGTKIYEQYF,TGTGCCAGCAGCTTAAGTGTAATGAAAGGAGGGACAAAAATCTACGAGCAGTACTTC
TRBJ1-4,TRBV28,-,-,CASSPVLAWGEKLFF,TGTGCCAGCAGTCCGGTCTTGGCCTGGGGGGAAAAACTGTTTTTT
TRBJ1-4,TRBV6-5,-,TRBD1,CASSGGTAHEKLFF,TGTGCCAGCAGTGGCGGGACAGCCCATGAAAAACTGTTTTTT
TRBJ2-2,TRBV9,-,TRBD2,CASSVLGLAHTGELFF,TGTGCCAGCAGCGTCTTAGGACTAGCACACACCGGGGAGCTGTTTTTT
TRBJ2-7,TRBV30,many,-,CAWSIGRGVHEQYF,TGTGCCTGGAGTATCGGCAGGGGCGTCCACGAGCAGTACTTC
TRBJ2-2,TRBV20-1,-,TRBD2,CSGLAVGELFF,TGCAGTGGACTAGCGGTGGGGGAGCTGTTTTTT
TRBJ2-5,TRBV4-2,few,TRBD2,CASSQDGASGSIETQYF,TGTGCCAGCAGCCAAGATGGCGCTAGCGGGAGTATAGAGACCCAGTACTTC
TRBJ2-7,TRBV28,once,TRBD2,CASTDLAGGRYEQYF,TGTGCCAGCACGGACCTAGCGGGAGGGCGATACGAGCAGTACTTC
TRBJ1-2,TRBV13,-,TRBD1,CASSFDRGHGYTF,TGTGCCAGCAGCTTCGACAGGGGGCACGGCTACACCTTC
TRBJ2-7,TRBV7-6,-,-,CASSSGGGPSGEQYF,TGTGCCAGCAGCTCTGGGGGGGGCCCCTCGGGAGAGCAGTACTTC
TRBJ2-3,TRBV19,-,-,CATSLPGDTQYF,TGTGCCACATCTCTTCCCGGAGATACGCAGTATTTT
TRBJ1-1,TRBV9,-,TRBD1,CASSHSGTGGNTEAFF,TGTGCCAGCAGCCACTCCGGGACAGGGGGCAATACTGAAGCTTTCTTT
TRBJ2-7,TRBV27,few,-,CASSWDSSSYEQYF,TGTGCCAGCAGCTGGGACTCTAGCTCCTACGAGCAGTACTTC
TRBJ1-3,TRBV5-1,-,TRBD1,CASSHRQGGTGNTIYF,TGCGCCAGCAGCCACCGACAGGGGGGAACTGGAAACACCATATATTTT
TRBJ2-3,TRBV28,once,TRBD1,CATWPGQLTDTQYF,TGTGCCACCTGGCCGGGACAGCTCACAGATACGCAGTATTTT
TRBJ2-5,TRBV30,few,-,CAWSANRRETQYF,TGTGCCTGGAGTGCCAACCGTAGGGAGACCCAGTACTTC
TRBJ2-7,TRBV7-9,-,TRBD2,CASSSGTSGEQYF,TGTGCCAGCAGCTCCGGGACTAGCGGCGAGCAGTACTTC
TRBJ2-3,TRBV28,-,-,CASSLRRHSYTDTQYF,TGTGCCAGCAGTTTACGTAGACACTCGTACACAGATACGCAGTATTTT
TRBJ1-5,TRBV6-1,few,-,CASSEGTESQPQHF,TGTGCCAGCAGTGAGGGGACCGAGAGTCAGCCCCAGCATTTT
TRBJ1-2,TRBV9,-,-,CASSPSRVGANYGYTF,TGTGCCAGCAGCCCCAGTCGGGTAGGGGCGAACTATGGCTACACCTTC
TRBJ2-6,TRBV30,-,-,CAWSPRPSGANVLTF,TGTGCCTGGAGTCCTCGTCCCTCTGGGGCCAACGTCCTGACTTTC
TRBJ2-5,TRBV11-2,once,TRBD2,CASSPRGEETQYF,TGTGCCAGCAGCCCGCGGGGGGAAGAGACCCAGTACTTC
TRBJ1-1,TRBV28,-,-,CASSPGRANTEAFF,TGTGCCAGCAGTCCGGGACGGGCGAACACTGAAGCTTTCTTT
TRBJ2-1,TRBV7-3,-,-,CASSPTGGGNEQFF,TGTGCCAGCAGCCCCACCGGAGGAGGCAATGAGCAGTTCTTC
TRBJ1-5,TRBV6-5,-,-,CASSLTPGGQPQHF,TGTGCCAGCAGCCTAACTCCGGGTGGCCAGCCCCAGCATTTT
TRBJ1-1,TRBV28,few,TRBD1,CASSRDRGGAEAFF,TGTGCCAGCAGCCGTGACAGGGGCGGCGCTGAAGCTTTCTTT
TRBJ2-7,TRBV28,-,-,CASSNYRTRYF,TGTGCCAGCAGTAACTACAGGACGAGGTACTTC
TRBJ2-7,TRBV7-9,once,TRBD2,CASSLAHVGTSVYEQYF,TGTGCCAGCAGCTTAGCGCATGTGGGGACTAGTGTCTACGAGCAGTACTTC
TRBJ2-2,TRBV19,-,-,CASSIFGGSGKTGELFF,TGTGCCAGTAGTATCTTCGGCGGCTCCGGTAAGACCGGGGAGCTGTTTTTT
TRBJ1-1,TRBV30,-,-,CAWNRMGHTEAFF,TGTGCCTGGAACAGGATGGGCCACACTGAAGCTTTCTTT
TRBJ1-1,TRBV7-9,once,-,CASSLGWTEAFF,TGTGCCAGCAGCTTGGGATGGACTGAAGCTTTCTTT